Detailed here is one T cell receptor beta chain. Its antigen remains unidentified. Blood got drawn at baseline, again on cycle 4 day 1, and then on cycle 7 day 1. These data originate in a study of OX40 agonist ivuxolimab in advanced cancers. Study results and limitations: The antigens recognized by the expanded peripheral T cells, that is their antigen specificity, were not determined.

Sequenced by immunoSEQ multiplex PCR; TCRdb stores in-frame clones only, minus some. The repertoire holds roughly 60,000 clones, 85% seen once, with less than 3.5% in the top ten. CDR3 length: 13 residues. V shed 6 bases and J shed 2 bases, with 10 bases lying between them. Germline V gene sequence: CDR1 MNHNS, CDR2 SASEGT. This sequence joins TRBV6-1 and TRBJ2-5; unclear D gene. The sample was CD4+ or CD8+ T cells sorted from blood, taken in a trial of the OX40 agonist ivuxolimab. The sequence came from an adult with an advanced solid tumor such as melanoma, head and neck, liver or kidney cancer. This CDR3 reads CASRISPQETQYF. DNA of the CDR3: TGTGCCAGCAGGATAAGTCCTCAAGAGACCCAGTACTTC.